This TCR beta chain was sequenced during a study of radiotherapy plus CTLA-4 blockade in lung cancer. Whole-study context: Objective responses arose in 15% to 20% of patients, and 25% to 40% experienced disease control. Study conclusions and caveats: Dynamics of early blood T cell clones, together with interferon-beta, were reportedly the best predictors of response. Following radiotherapy plus ipilimumab, tumor-derived TCR clones expanded in the blood.

Generated by immunoSEQ multiplex PCR, the TCRdb table keeps only in-frame clones and is missing some. This sample carries 30,000 to 50,000 clones, 60% to 80% of them seen once, and the ten largest clones take 23%. Worth noting for this clone: The antigen remains unidentified.

Participants had chemo-refractory metastatic non-small-cell lung cancer and were treated with focal radiation plus ipilimumab CTLA-4 blockade. This receptor was identified in a human donor with non-small cell lung cancer that progressed on radiotherapy plus ipilimumab. This sample comprised peripheral blood, obtained from a patient treated with radiotherapy plus ipilimumab.

The CDR3 nucleotides are TGTGCCAGCAGAAACCCGGGACAGGGAAACTATGGCTACACCTTC. Translation: CASRNPGQGNYGYTF. This sequence joins TRBV6-6 and TRBJ1-2, with 9 bases matching TRBD1. Unmatched junction bases numbered 7, after V lost 6 bases and J lost 2 bases. Germline assignment: CDR1 MNHNY and CDR2 SVGAGI (reference sequence). CDR3 length: 15 residues.